This is a list of T cell receptor beta chains from one sample in a study of post-analysis software for immune sequencing data. Using its own MiXCR run on the PCR reads, TCRdb lists one record per CDR3 protein. Found here are approximately 350,000 distinct CDR3 sequences, 30% to 45% of them singletons; the top ten hold over 10%. Sequenced material: blood. Every receptor here comes from a girl under 18 with multiple sclerosis. Both conserved end residues are part of each CDR3. The D gene is left open where the match is weak. A clone size is listed for some rows: how often the clone was seen (once, few, many), or a class if it is expanded.

abundance: -; j_gene: TRBJ2-3; d_gene: TRBD1; v_gene: TRBV7-9; CDR3aa: CASSSRDRATDTQYF; CDR3nt: TGTGCCAGCAGCTCGAGGGACAGGGCCACAGATACGCAGTATTTT
abundance: -; j_gene: TRBJ2-1; d_gene: -; v_gene: TRBV5-5; CDR3aa: CASSELGEEQFF; CDR3nt: TGCGCCAGCAGCGAGCTGGGGGAGGAGCAGTTCTTC
abundance: -; j_gene: TRBJ2-1; d_gene: TRBD1; v_gene: TRBV7-2; CDR3aa: CASSLARGQINEQFF; CDR3nt: TGTGCCAGCAGCTTAGCCAGGGGGCAGATCAATGAGCAGTTCTTC
abundance: -; j_gene: TRBJ1-6; d_gene: -; v_gene: TRBV7-2; CDR3aa: CASSLPTGNSPLHF; CDR3nt: TGTGCCAGCAGCCTTCCCACGGGGAATTCACCCCTCCACTTT
abundance: few; j_gene: TRBJ1-1; d_gene: TRBD1; v_gene: TRBV3-1; CDR3aa: CASSQGSRGVTEAFF; CDR3nt: TGTGCCAGCAGCCAAGGAAGCAGGGGGGTCACTGAAGCTTTCTTT
abundance: once; j_gene: TRBJ1-6; d_gene: TRBD1; v_gene: TRBV5-1; CDR3aa: CASSYSGTGGYNSPLHF; CDR3nt: TGCGCCAGCAGCTATTCCGGGACAGGGGGGTATAATTCACCCCTCCACTTT
abundance: -; j_gene: TRBJ2-1; d_gene: -; v_gene: TRBV29-1; CDR3aa: CSVDSWATDNEQFF; CDR3nt: TGCAGCGTTGATAGTTGGGCGACGGACAATGAGCAGTTCTTC
abundance: few; j_gene: TRBJ1-1; d_gene: TRBD1; v_gene: TRBV10-2; CDR3aa: CASSEDYGTAPVEAFF; CDR3nt: TGCGCCAGCAGTGAGGATTATGGGACAGCGCCAGTGGAAGCTTTCTTT
abundance: few; j_gene: TRBJ2-7; d_gene: -; v_gene: TRBV7-2; CDR3aa: CASSLARQAYEQYF; CDR3nt: TGTGCCAGCAGCTTAGCTCGACAAGCCTACGAGCAGTACTTC
abundance: -; j_gene: TRBJ1-5; d_gene: -; v_gene: TRBV24-1; CDR3aa: CATSRDSNQPQHF; CDR3nt: TGTGCCACCAGCCGGGACAGCAATCAGCCCCAGCATTTT
abundance: few; j_gene: TRBJ2-5; d_gene: -; v_gene: TRBV9; CDR3aa: CASSATGMMSETQYF; CDR3nt: TGTGCCAGCAGCGCTACAGGGATGATGTCAGAGACCCAGTACTTC
abundance: -; j_gene: TRBJ2-3; d_gene: TRBD1; v_gene: TRBV2; CDR3aa: CASSESTGADTQYF; CDR3nt: TGTGCCAGCAGTGAATCCACAGGGGCAGATACGCAGTATTTT
abundance: -; j_gene: TRBJ1-1; d_gene: -; v_gene: TRBV7-9; CDR3aa: CASSLPAEVNTEAFF; CDR3nt: TGTGCCAGCAGCCTACCGGCGGAGGTGAACACTGAAGCTTTCTTT
abundance: -; j_gene: TRBJ2-7; d_gene: -; v_gene: TRBV7-2; CDR3aa: CASSSCRRGSSYEQYF; CDR3nt: TGTGCCAGCAGCTCCTGCCGTCGGGGAAGCTCCTACGAGCAGTACTTC
abundance: -; j_gene: TRBJ2-3; d_gene: -; v_gene: TRBV12-3/TRBV12-4; CDR3aa: CASSLGARDTQYF; CDR3nt: TGTGCCAGCAGTTTAGGGGCCAGGGATACGCAGTATTTT
abundance: few; j_gene: TRBJ1-2; d_gene: -; v_gene: TRBV12-3/TRBV12-4; CDR3aa: CASRQGGYGYTF; CDR3nt: TGTGCCAGCAGACAGGGCGGCTATGGCTACACCTTC
abundance: many; j_gene: TRBJ2-7; d_gene: -; v_gene: TRBV5-6; CDR3aa: CASRSYGQSSTYEQYF; CDR3nt: TGTGCCAGCAGGTCATATGGACAGAGCTCAACCTACGAGCAGTACTTC
abundance: -; j_gene: TRBJ2-1; d_gene: TRBD2; v_gene: TRBV6-5; CDR3aa: CASSYSSGGAINEQFF; CDR3nt: TGTGCCAGCAGTTACTCGAGCGGGGGGGCGATCAATGAGCAGTTCTTC
abundance: -; j_gene: TRBJ2-7; d_gene: -; v_gene: TRBV7-8; CDR3aa: CASNLLAGAYEQYF; CDR3nt: TGTGCCAGCAACCTCCTGGCAGGGGCCTACGAGCAGTACTTC
abundance: once; j_gene: TRBJ2-7; d_gene: -; v_gene: TRBV7-2; CDR3aa: CASSFAAGDPLHEQYF; CDR3nt: TGTGCCAGCAGCTTTGCAGCAGGGGACCCCCTCCACGAGCAGTACTTC
abundance: many; j_gene: TRBJ2-5; d_gene: -; v_gene: TRBV28; CDR3aa: CASSSLGSQETQYF; CDR3nt: TGTGCCAGCAGTTCCCTCGGGTCCCAAGAGACCCAGTACTTC
abundance: -; j_gene: TRBJ2-5; d_gene: -; v_gene: TRBV6-2/TRBV6-3; CDR3aa: CASSLTTSGGGETQYF; CDR3nt: TGTGCCAGCAGTTTGACTACCTCAGGAGGAGGGGAGACCCAGTACTTC
abundance: -; j_gene: TRBJ1-5; d_gene: TRBD1; v_gene: TRBV5-5; CDR3aa: CASSFRQGYQPQHF; CDR3nt: TGTGCCAGCAGCTTCCGACAGGGGTATCAGCCCCAGCATTTT
abundance: few; j_gene: TRBJ1-2; d_gene: TRBD1; v_gene: TRBV7-8; CDR3aa: CASGTYRGRKGGYTF; CDR3nt: TGTGCCAGCGGGACCTACAGGGGAAGGAAAGGAGGCTACACCTTC
abundance: few; j_gene: TRBJ2-3; d_gene: -; v_gene: TRBV3-1; CDR3aa: CASSQEGDEWNTQYF; CDR3nt: TGTGCCAGCAGCCAAGAGGGGGACGAATGGAATACGCAGTATTTT
abundance: few; j_gene: TRBJ2-1; d_gene: -; v_gene: TRBV11-2; CDR3aa: CASRPLKGGYNEQFF; CDR3nt: TGTGCCAGCAGACCTCTGAAGGGGGGCTACAATGAGCAGTTCTTC
abundance: -; j_gene: TRBJ2-5; d_gene: TRBD2; v_gene: TRBV19; CDR3aa: CASSPTSSETQYF; CDR3nt: TGTGCCAGTAGCCCGACTAGCAGCGAGACCCAGTACTTC
abundance: -; j_gene: TRBJ2-7; d_gene: -; v_gene: TRBV5-1; CDR3aa: CASSLVGTPTEQYF; CDR3nt: TGCGCCAGCAGCTTGGTGGGGACGCCCACAGAGCAGTACTTC
abundance: -; j_gene: TRBJ2-7; d_gene: TRBD2; v_gene: TRBV27; CDR3aa: CASRGTSGGKSYEQYF; CDR3nt: TGTGCCAGCAGAGGGACTAGCGGGGGCAAGTCCTACGAGCAGTACTTC
abundance: -; j_gene: TRBJ2-1; d_gene: TRBD2; v_gene: TRBV7-6; CDR3aa: CASSLAYSGGEGEQFF; CDR3nt: TGTGCCAGCAGCTTAGCGTACAGCGGGGGGGAGGGGGAGCAGTTCTTC
abundance: many; j_gene: TRBJ2-7; d_gene: TRBD2; v_gene: TRBV7-2; CDR3aa: CASSPLAGGQYEQYF; CDR3nt: TGTGCCAGCAGCCCGTTAGCGGGGGGGCAATACGAGCAGTACTTC